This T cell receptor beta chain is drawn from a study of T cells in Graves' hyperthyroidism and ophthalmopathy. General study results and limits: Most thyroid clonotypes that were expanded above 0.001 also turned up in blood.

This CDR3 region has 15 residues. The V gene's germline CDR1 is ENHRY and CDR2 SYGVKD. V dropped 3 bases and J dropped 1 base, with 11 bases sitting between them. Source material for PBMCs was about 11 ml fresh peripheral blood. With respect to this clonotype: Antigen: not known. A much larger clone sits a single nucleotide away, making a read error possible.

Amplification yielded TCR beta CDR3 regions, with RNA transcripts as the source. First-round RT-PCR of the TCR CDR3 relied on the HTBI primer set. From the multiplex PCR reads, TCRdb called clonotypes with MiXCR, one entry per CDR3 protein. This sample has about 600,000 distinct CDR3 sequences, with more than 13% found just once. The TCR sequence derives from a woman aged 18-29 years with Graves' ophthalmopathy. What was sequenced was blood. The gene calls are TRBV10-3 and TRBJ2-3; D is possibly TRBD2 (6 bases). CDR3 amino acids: CAISDIADRTDTQYF. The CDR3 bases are TGTGCCATCAGTGATATAGCGGACCGCACAGATACGCAGTATTTT.